This entry is about one T cell receptor beta chain. Antigen specificity is unknown. The data are from a study of cytomegalovirus exposure and HLA in healthy donors. Whole-study results and caveats: Previously analyzed data showed that most TCR beta V segments were productive at a frequency of about 87% or about 30%. Relative to equally common others, HLA-associated TCR beta chains showed greater clonal expansion in a later analysis. Per published accounts, TCR beta sequences correctly predicted the HLA-A and HLA-B alleles of most subjects. An analysis that came later showed most CMV-associated TCR beta chains appearing HLA-restricted.

The CDR3 spans 17 residues. V gave up 2 bases and J gave up 0 bases, with 15 bases separating them. Germline-derived CDR1 and CDR2 are MNHNS and SASEGT. The PCR employed 60 Vbeta primers together with 13 Jbeta primers. The protocol was immunoSEQ multiplex PCR, while the TCRdb copy is restricted to in-frame clones and leaves out a portion. The repertoire consists of around 200,000 clones, with roughly 85% occurring once and the leading ten covering 2% to 2.5%. This TCR was recovered from a woman aged 45-65 years in good health and CMV-seronegative. The chain employs TRBV6-1 and TRBJ2-3, with D possibly matching TRBD2 (5 bases). The specimen sequenced was PBMCs. This CDR3 reads CASSESDRRRSTDTQYF. The CDR3 region has the DNA TGTGCCAGCAGTGAAAGTGACCGTAGGAGGAGCACAGATACGCAGTATTTT.